The sequence of this T cell receptor (beta chain) was determined in a study of T cell responses to AZD1222 COVID-19 vaccine. General study results and limits: There were mostly white British donors and more females than males, and clonal diversity was possibly underestimated.

As regards this clone: Its antigen is unknown.

Clones were sequenced by immunoSEQ multiplex PCR, and TCRdb holds only the in-frame ones, with some missing. Of about 100,000 clones listed, around 87% are singletons. V shed 3 bases and J shed 3 bases, with 15 bases lying between them. CDR1 is LNHDA, CDR2 SQIVND, per germline (reference sequence). The CDR3 has 16 residues. The source is an adult who received the AZD1222 COVID-19 vaccine. The sample consisted of peripheral blood, taken 28 days after the second AZD1222 dose. This chain links TRBV19 with TRBJ1-3; maybe TRBD1 (6 bases). The DNA for the CDR3 is TGTGCCAGTAGTATGGTTCCCGGACAGCTTGGAAACACCATATATTTT. This translates into CASSMVPGQLGNTIYF.